The rows below give T cell receptor beta chains drawn from one sample of a study of cytomegalovirus exposure and HLA in healthy donors. Profiling relied on immunoSEQ multiplex PCR, and the TCRdb table lists in-frame clones only, not all of them. The sample lists approximately 150,000 clones, around two thirds occurring once. Sequenced material: PBMCs. The source is a woman under 30 in good health and CMV-seronegative. CDR3s include the opening cysteine and the closing phenylalanine or tryptophan. Each record gives: clone size, V gene, J gene, D gene, CDR3 DNA, CDR3 protein. D genes are given only for firm matches. Expanded clones get a size class; other rows say once, few or many, or leave the size out.

.	TRBV18	TRBJ2-2	TRBD2	TGTGCCAGCTCACCCAGTCTAGCGGGAGGCGGCACCGGGGAGCTGTTTTTT	CASSPSLAGGGTGELFF
.	TRBV2	TRBJ2-4	TRBD1	TGTGCCAGCAGTCCGGACAGGAGAAGGGACATTCAGTACTTC	CASSPDRRRDIQYF
.	TRBV29-1	TRBJ2-3	.	TGCAGCGTTGAAAGCAGCACAGATACGCAGTATTTT	CSVESSTDTQYF
few	TRBV5-1	TRBJ2-5	.	TGCGCCAGCAGCCAGAGGAGAGGACAAGAGACCCAGTACTTC	CASSQRRGQETQYF
once	TRBV28	TRBJ2-7	.	TGTGCCAGCAGTTTGTCTCGCGAGCAGTACTTC	CASSLSREQYF
.	TRBV5-1	TRBJ2-3	TRBD2	TGCGCCAGCAGCGTTCAGGGGACTAGCGGGCGATACACAGATACGCAGTATTTT	CASSVQGTSGRYTDTQYF
.	TRBV7-6	TRBJ2-5	TRBD2	TGTGCCAGCAGCTTAGCGCTAGCGGGGGGTCGACAGTACCAAGAGACCCAGTACTTC	CASSLALAGGRQYQETQYF
.	TRBV27	TRBJ2-3	TRBD2	TGTGCCAGCAGTTTACTAGCGGGAGAAGTAGATACGCAGTATTTT	CASSLLAGEVDTQYF
.	TRBV5-1	TRBJ1-2	.	TGCGCCAGCAGCTTACAGGGAAACGCTGTCTACACCTTC	CASSLQGNAVYTF
.	TRBV11-1	TRBJ2-5	.	TGTGCCAGCAGCTATAGTGGGGGGTACCAAGAGACCCAGTACTTC	CASSYSGGYQETQYF
.	TRBV19	TRBJ2-1	TRBD2	TGTGCCAGTAGTAGGGACTTAGCGGGGGTTCCCTACAATGAGCAGTTCTTC	CASSRDLAGVPYNEQFF
.	TRBV28	TRBJ2-3	.	TGTGCCAGCAGTCCCTTCACAGGGTTTCCGCAGTATTTT	CASSPFTGFPQYF
.	TRBV30	TRBJ1-1	.	TGTGCCTGGGAACATGGGGGAGGGAGAGGAGCTTTCTTT	CAWEHGGGRGAFF
once	TRBV5-5	TRBJ2-1	.	TGTGCCAGCAGCTCGGAAGACAGCACCTACAATGAGCAGTTCTTC	CASSSEDSTYNEQFF